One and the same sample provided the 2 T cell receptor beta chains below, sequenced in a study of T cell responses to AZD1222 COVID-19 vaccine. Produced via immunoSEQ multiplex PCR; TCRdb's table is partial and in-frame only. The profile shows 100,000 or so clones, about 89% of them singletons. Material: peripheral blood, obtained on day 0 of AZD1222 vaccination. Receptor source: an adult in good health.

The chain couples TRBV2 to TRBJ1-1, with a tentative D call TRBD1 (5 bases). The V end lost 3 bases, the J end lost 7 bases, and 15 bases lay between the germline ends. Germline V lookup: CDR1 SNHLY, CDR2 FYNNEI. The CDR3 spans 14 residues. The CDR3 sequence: CASSEPGRGVEAFF. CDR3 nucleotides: TGTGCCAGCAGTGAGCCGGGACGGGGGGTTGAAGCTTTCTTT.

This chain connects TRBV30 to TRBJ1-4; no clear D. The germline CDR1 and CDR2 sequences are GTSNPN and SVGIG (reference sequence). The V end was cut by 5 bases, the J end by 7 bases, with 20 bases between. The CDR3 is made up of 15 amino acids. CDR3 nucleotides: TGTGCCTGGGGACTATCCGGCGGTATGAGTGAAAAACTGTTTTTT. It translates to CAWGLSGGMSEKLFF.